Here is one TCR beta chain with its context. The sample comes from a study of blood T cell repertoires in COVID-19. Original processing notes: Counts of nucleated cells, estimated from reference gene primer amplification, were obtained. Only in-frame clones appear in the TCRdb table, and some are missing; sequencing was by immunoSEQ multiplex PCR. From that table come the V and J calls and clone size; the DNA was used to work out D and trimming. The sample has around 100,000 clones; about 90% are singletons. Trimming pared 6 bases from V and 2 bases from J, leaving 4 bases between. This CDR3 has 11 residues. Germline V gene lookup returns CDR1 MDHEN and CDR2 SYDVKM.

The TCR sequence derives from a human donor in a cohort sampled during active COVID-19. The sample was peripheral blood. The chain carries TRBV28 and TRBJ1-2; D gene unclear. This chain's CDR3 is CASRINYGYTF. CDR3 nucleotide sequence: TGTGCCAGCAGAATAAACTATGGCTACACCTTC.